The TCR beta chain under discussion was sequenced for a study of blood T cell repertoires in COVID-19. Living in about two dozen US areas, the participants were between roughly 18 and 89 years of age. Participant reports of clinical history set cohort assignment. CDR3 length: 15 residues. V shed 4 bases and J shed 1 base, with 11 bases lying between them. The germline gives CDR1 SNHLY, CDR2 FYNNEI. Original data processing: By means of reference gene primer amplification, nucleated cell counts were estimated. Data came from immunoSEQ multiplex PCR; TCRdb stores just in-frame clones and leaves some out. D and trimming were read from the DNA, whereas the V and J calls and clone size are those reported in that table. The sample holds about 170,000 clones, approximately 87% seen once.

Sequencing was carried out using PBMCs or T cells enriched from blood (not recorded which). J is TRBJ2-1 and V is TRBV2, with TRBD2 as a possible D gene (5 bases). This clonotype was obtained from a woman in her forties or fifties who had recovered from COVID-19. The CDR3 protein is CASSVYGVSYNEQFF. The CDR3 DNA sequence: TGTGCCAGCAGTGTCTACGGGGTATCCTACAATGAGCAGTTCTTC.